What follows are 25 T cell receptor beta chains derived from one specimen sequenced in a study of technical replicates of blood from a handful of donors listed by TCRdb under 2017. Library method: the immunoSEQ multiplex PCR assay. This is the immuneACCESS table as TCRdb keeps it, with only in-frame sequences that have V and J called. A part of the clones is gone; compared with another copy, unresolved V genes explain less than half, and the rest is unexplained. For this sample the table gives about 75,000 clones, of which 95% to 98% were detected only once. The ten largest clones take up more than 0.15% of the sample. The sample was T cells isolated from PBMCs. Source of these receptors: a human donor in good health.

The CDR3 DNA sequence: TGCGCCAGCAGCCCCCTGGGACAGGGAGAGTGGAGCAATCAGCCCCAGCATTTT. Protein product: CASSPLGQGEWSNQPQHF. The V and J genes are TRBV4-1 and TRBJ1-5; 9 bases align to TRBD1. Per germline, CDR1 MGHRA and CDR2 YSYEKL. V was clipped by 4 bases and J by 1 base; unmatched bases: 11. There are 18 residues in the CDR3.

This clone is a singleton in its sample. The CDR3 region is CASTYIGQNTEAFF. CDR3 coding DNA: TGCGCCAGCACCTACATAGGACAGAACACTGAAGCTTTCTTT. The chain uses TRBV5-1 and TRBJ1-1; D is perhaps TRBD1 (5 bases). CDR3 length: 14 residues. Germline V gene sequence: CDR1 SGHRS, CDR2 YFSETQ. With 6 bases removed from V and 1 base from J, the gap between germline ends came to 13 bases. Combining the CDR3 with reference TRBV5-1 and TRBJ1-1 gives the whole variable domain KAGVTQTPRYLIKTRGQQVTLSCSPISGHRSVSWYQQTPGQGLQFLFEYFSETQRNKGNFPGRFSGRQFSNSRSEMNVSTLELGDSALYLCASTYIGQNTEAFFGQGTRLTVV.

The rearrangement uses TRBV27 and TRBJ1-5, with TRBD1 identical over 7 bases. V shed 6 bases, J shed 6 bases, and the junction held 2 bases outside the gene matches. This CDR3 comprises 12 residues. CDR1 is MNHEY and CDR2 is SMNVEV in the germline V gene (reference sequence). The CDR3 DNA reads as TGTGCCAGCAGACGACAGGGTCAGCCCCAGCATTTT. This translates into CASRRQGQPQHF.

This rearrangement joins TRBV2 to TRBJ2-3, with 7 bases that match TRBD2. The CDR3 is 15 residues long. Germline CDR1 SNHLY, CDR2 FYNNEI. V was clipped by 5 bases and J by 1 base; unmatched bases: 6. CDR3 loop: CASSPQGGGTDTQYF. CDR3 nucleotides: TGTGCCAGCAGTCCTCAGGGAGGGGGCACAGATACGCAGTATTTT.

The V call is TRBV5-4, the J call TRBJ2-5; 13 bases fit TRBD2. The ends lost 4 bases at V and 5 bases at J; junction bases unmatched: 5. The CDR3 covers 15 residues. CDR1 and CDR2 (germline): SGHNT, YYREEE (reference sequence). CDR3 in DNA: TGTGCCAGCAGCGTCTGGACTAGCGGGAGTGAGACCCAGTACTTC. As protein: CASSVWTSGSETQYF.

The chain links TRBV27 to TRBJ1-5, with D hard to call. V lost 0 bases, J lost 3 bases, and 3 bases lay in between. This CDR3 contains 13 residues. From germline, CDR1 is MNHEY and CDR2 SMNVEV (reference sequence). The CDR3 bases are TGTGCCAGCAGTTTATCCGTCAATCAGCCCCAGCATTTT. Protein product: CASSLSVNQPQHF.

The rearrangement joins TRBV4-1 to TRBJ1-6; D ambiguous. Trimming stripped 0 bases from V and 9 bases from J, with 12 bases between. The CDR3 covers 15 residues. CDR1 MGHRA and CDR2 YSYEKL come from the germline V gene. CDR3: CASSQDWRVGSPLHF. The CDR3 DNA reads TGCGCCAGCAGCCAAGATTGGCGGGTAGGTTCACCCCTCCACTTT.

DNA of the CDR3: TGTGCCGGACAGGGTGCTCGAGATGAAAAACTGTTTTTT. Residues: CAGQGARDEKLFF. V gene TRBV18 combines with J gene TRBJ1-4, with TRBD1 identical over 8 bases. Germline values: CDR1 KGHSH, CDR2 LQKENI. Trimming at V came to 11 bases and at J to 6 bases, leaving 8 bases not matched to a gene. The CDR3 has 13 amino acids.

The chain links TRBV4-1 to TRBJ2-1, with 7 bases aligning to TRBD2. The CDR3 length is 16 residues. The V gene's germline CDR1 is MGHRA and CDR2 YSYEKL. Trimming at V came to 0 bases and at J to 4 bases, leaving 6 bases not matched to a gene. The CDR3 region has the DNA TGCGCCAGCAGCCAAGATCTAGCGGATGGATACAATGAGCAGTTCTTC. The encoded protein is CASSQDLADGYNEQFF.

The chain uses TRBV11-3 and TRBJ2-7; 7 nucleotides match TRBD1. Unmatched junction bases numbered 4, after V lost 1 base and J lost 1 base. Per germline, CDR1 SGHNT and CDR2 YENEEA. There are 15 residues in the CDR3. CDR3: CASSLVMTGSYEQYF. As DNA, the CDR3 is TGTGCCAGCAGCTTAGTGATGACAGGGTCCTACGAGCAGTACTTC.

CDR3 in DNA: TGCAGCGTTGCTGTCAGGGATACGGGTGGCTACACCTTC. Protein product: CSVAVRDTGGYTF. The rearrangement joins TRBV29-1 to TRBJ1-2; possibly TRBD1 for D (5 bases). With 4 bases removed from V and 7 bases from J, the gap between germline ends came to 16 bases. The length of the CDR3 is 13 residues. Germline lookup yields CDR1 SQVTM and CDR2 ANQGSEA.

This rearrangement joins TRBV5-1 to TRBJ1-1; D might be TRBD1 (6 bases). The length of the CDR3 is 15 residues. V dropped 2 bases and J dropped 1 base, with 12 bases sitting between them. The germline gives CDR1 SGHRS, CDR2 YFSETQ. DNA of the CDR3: TGCGCCAGCAGCTTTGGGGGCAGGGAGAACACTGAAGCTTTCTTT. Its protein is CASSFGGRENTEAFF.

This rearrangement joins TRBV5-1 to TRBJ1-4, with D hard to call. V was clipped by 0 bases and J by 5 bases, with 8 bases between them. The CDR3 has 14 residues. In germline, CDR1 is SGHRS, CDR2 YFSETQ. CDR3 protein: CASSLVQPNEKLFF. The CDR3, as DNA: TGCGCCAGCAGCTTGGTACAGCCCAATGAAAAACTGTTTTTT.

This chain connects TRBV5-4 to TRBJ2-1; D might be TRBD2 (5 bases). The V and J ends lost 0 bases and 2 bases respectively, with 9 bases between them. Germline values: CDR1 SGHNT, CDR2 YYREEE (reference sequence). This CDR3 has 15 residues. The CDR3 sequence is CASSLAGITYNEQFF. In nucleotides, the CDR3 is TGTGCCAGCAGCTTGGCGGGAATTACCTACAATGAGCAGTTCTTC.

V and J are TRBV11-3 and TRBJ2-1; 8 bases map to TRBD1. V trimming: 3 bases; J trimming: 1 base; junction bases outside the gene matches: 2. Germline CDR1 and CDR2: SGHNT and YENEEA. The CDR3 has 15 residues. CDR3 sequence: CASSFQGASYNEQFF. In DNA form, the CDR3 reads TGTGCCAGCAGCTTTCAGGGGGCTTCCTACAATGAGCAGTTCTTC.

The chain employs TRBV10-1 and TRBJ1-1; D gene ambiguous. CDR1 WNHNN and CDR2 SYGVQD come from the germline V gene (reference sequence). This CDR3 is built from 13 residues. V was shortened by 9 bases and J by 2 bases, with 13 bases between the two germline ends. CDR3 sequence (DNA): TGCGCCAGTCAACTAGGGTCCAACACTGAAGCTTTCTTT. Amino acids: CASQLGSNTEAFF.

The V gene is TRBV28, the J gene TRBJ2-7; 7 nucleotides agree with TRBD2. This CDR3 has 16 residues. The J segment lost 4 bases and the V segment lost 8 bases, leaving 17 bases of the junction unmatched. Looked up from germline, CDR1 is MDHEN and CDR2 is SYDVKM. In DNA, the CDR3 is TGTGCCAGCGAGCCTCTGGCCTTGGGGGGGATTTACGAGCAGTACTTC. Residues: CASEPLALGGIYEQYF.

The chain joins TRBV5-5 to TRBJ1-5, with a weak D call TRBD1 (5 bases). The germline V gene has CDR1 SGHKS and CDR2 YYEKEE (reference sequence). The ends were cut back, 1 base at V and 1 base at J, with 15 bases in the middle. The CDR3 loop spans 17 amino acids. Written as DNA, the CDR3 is TGTGCCAGCAGCTTGAGGGGCACACCCATGAGCAATCAGCCCCAGCATTTT. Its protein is CASSLRGTPMSNQPQHF.

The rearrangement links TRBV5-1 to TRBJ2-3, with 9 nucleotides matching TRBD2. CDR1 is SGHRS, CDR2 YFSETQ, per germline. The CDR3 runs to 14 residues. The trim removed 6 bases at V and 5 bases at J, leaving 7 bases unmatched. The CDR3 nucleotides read TGCGCCAGCAATGGCGGGGGGGCCGAAGATACGCAGTATTTT. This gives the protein CASNGGGAEDTQYF. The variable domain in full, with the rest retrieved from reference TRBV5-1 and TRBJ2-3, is KAGVTQTPRYLIKTRGQQVTLSCSPISGHRSVSWYQQTPGQGLQFLFEYFSETQRNKGNFPGRFSGRQFSNSRSEMNVSTLELGDSALYLCASNGGGAEDTQYFGPGTRLTVL.

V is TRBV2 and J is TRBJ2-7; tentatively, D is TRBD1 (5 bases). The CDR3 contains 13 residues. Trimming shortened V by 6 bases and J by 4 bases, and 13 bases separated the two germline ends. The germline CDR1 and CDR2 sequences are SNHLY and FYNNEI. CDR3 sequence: CASRARQPYEQYF. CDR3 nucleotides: TGTGCCAGCAGGGCTCGACAGCCTTACGAGCAGTACTTC.

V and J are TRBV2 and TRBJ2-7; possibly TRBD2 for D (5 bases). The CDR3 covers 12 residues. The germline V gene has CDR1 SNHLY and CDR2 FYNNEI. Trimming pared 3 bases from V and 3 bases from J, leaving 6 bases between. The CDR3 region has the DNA TGTGCCAGCAGTGAGGCGGGCTACGAGCAGTACTTC. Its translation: CASSEAGYEQYF.

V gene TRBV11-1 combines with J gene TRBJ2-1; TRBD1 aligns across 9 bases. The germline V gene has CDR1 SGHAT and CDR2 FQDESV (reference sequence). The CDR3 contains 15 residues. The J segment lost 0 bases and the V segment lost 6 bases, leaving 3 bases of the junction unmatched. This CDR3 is CASRPTGGSYNEQFF. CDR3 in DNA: TGTGCCAGCAGACCGACAGGGGGCTCCTACAATGAGCAGTTCTTC.

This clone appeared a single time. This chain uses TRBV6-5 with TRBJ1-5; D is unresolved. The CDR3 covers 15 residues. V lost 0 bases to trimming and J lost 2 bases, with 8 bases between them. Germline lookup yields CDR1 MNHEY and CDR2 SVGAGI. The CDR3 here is CASSYSYEGNQPQHF. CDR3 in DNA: TGTGCCAGCAGTTACTCGTACGAGGGCAATCAGCCCCAGCATTTT.

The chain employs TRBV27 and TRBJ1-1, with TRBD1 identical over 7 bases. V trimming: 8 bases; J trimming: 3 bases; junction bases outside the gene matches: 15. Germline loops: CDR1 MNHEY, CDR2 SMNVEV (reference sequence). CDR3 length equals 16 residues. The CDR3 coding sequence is TGTGCCAGCCGACCCTCTAAACAGGGGTGGGACACTGAAGCTTTCTTT. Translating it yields CASRPSKQGWDTEAFF.

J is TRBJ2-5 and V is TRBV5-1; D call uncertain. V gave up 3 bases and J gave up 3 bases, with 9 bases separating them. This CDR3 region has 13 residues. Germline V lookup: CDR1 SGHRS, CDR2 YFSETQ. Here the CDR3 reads CASSSSPEETQYF. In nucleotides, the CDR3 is TGCGCCAGCAGCTCAAGCCCCGAAGAGACCCAGTACTTC.